The clone carrying this T cell receptor beta chain was seen a handful of times. MiXCR, run by TCRdb on the 5' RACE reads, gives a single entry per CDR3 protein. The sample comprises roughly 130,000 distinct CDR3 sequences, 7% to 10% of which are singletons, and roughly 8% rests with the top ten. This record belongs to a study of CD8 T cells in ankylosing spondylitis. This CDR3 comprises 12 residues. V was clipped by 3 bases and J by 10 bases, with 7 bases between them. This chain connects TRBV12-3 or TRBV12-4 to TRBJ1-6; no clear D. The receptor was isolated from a male donor with ankylosing spondylitis. Sequenced: synovial fluid, either unsorted or a sorted T cell fraction (not recorded which). DNA of the CDR3: TGTGCCAGCAGTTTCCTTGGATCACCCCTCCACTTT. It specifies CASSFLGSPLHF.